This TCR beta chain was observed in a study of cytomegalovirus exposure and HLA in healthy donors. Study observations and caveats: Earlier findings revealed that most TCR beta V segments proved productive either about 87% or about 30% of the time. Many donors carried some public TCRs, although rarity characterized most TCR sequences.

This clone has just one count. Its antigen is unknown. The PCR contained 60 Vbeta and 13 Jbeta primers. Clones were sequenced by immunoSEQ multiplex PCR, and TCRdb holds only the in-frame ones, with some missing. This repertoire shows some 150,000 clones, 55% to 80% found once; its top ten account for approximately 7%. Germline V CDR1 and CDR2: LNHDA, SQIVND (reference sequence). The CDR3 spans 14 residues. J lost 7 bases, V lost 5 bases, and 9 bases had no gene match. The chain joins TRBV19 to TRBJ1-1, with TRBD1 matching over 8 bases. The sequence was collected from a woman aged 60 to 75 in good health and CMV-seropositive. Sequenced material: PBMCs. The CDR3 region has the DNA TGTGCCAGTAGTTTCCAGGGGGCTGGGTTTGAAGCTTTCTTT. It specifies CASSFQGAGFEAFF.